These T cell receptor beta chains were read from a single sample in a study of blood T cell repertoires in COVID-19. Using immunoSEQ multiplex PCR, the repertoire was profiled, and TCRdb retains in-frame clones only, with some absent. Of almost 500,000 clones in the sample, 70% to 90% were seen once. The sequencing sample was made of PBMCs or T cells enriched from blood (not recorded which). The receptor source for this set is a woman aged 55-70 years who had recovered from COVID-19. Both conserved end residues are part of each CDR3. The D gene is left open where the match is weak. A row's size may be missing; if present it is once, few, many or a size class.

V: TRBV7-2; length: 13; J: TRBJ2-5; size: -; D: -; DNA: TGTGCCAGCAGCTCGCAGGGTGGGGAGACCCAGTACTTC; CDR3: CASSSQGGETQYF
V: TRBV5-1; length: 14; J: TRBJ1-5; size: -; D: TRBD1; DNA: TGCGCCAGCAGCTTGGGGGACAGGGGACAGCCCCAGCATTTT; CDR3: CASSLGDRGQPQHF
V: TRBV7-9; length: 14; J: TRBJ2-7; size: -; D: -; DNA: TGTGCCAGCAGCTTAAGGAGGGGGCGAGACGAGCAGTACTTC; CDR3: CASSLRRGRDEQYF
V: TRBV19; length: 16; J: TRBJ2-3; size: -; D: TRBD2; DNA: TGTGCCAGTAAAACCTCCGGGACTAGGAGCACAGATACGCAGTATTTT; CDR3: CASKTSGTRSTDTQYF
V: TRBV6-5; length: 14; J: TRBJ2-7; size: -; D: -; DNA: TGTGCCAGCAGCCCAGGGGGGAAAACCTACGAGCAGTACTTC; CDR3: CASSPGGKTYEQYF
V: TRBV30; length: 15; J: TRBJ2-2; size: -; D: TRBD2; DNA: TGTGCCTGCGGACTAGCGGGGGGGAACACCGGGGAGCTGTTTTTT; CDR3: CACGLAGGNTGELFF
V: TRBV5-8; length: 13; J: TRBJ2-7; size: -; D: -; DNA: TGTGCCAGCAGCTTGACAGGGTCCTACGAGCAGTACTTC; CDR3: CASSLTGSYEQYF
V: TRBV6-5; length: 12; J: TRBJ1-1; size: -; D: -; DNA: TGTGCCAGCAGACCCCGGACGACAGTCCTTTTCTTT; CDR3: CASRPRTTVLFF
V: TRBV9; length: 16; J: TRBJ1-2; size: -; D: -; DNA: TGTGCCAGCAGCACCCGGACAGAGGTACAGGACTATGGCTACACCTTC; CDR3: CASSTRTEVQDYGYTF
V: TRBV24-1; length: 16; J: TRBJ2-2; size: -; D: TRBD1; DNA: TGTGCCACCAGTGATCCCCGGACAGGGTTCACCGGGGAGCTGTTTTTT; CDR3: CATSDPRTGFTGELFF
V: TRBV5-1; length: 14; J: TRBJ1-4; size: few; D: -; DNA: TGCGCCAGCAGCTTGGGGGGCCTGGGTGAAAAACTGTTTTTT; CDR3: CASSLGGLGEKLFF
V: TRBV23-1; length: 16; J: TRBJ2-2; size: -; D: TRBD1; DNA: TGCGCCAGCAGTCAATTCGACAGGGGGGGATATGGGGAGCTGTTTTTT; CDR3: CASSQFDRGGYGELFF
V: TRBV5-6; length: 17; J: TRBJ2-3; size: -; D: TRBD2; DNA: TGTGCCAGCAGGCCGATGCAGCGGGGGACTGGAACAGATACGCAGTATTTT; CDR3: CASRPMQRGTGTDTQYF
V: TRBV9; length: 17; J: TRBJ2-2; size: once; D: TRBD2; DNA: TGTGCCAGCAGCCCCACTAGCGGGGCCGCGAACACCGGGGAGCTGTTTTTT; CDR3: CASSPTSGAANTGELFF
V: TRBV7-8; length: 14; J: TRBJ1-2; size: -; D: -; DNA: TGTGCCAGCAGCCCCAGGGGAAGGAACTATGGCTACACCTTC; CDR3: CASSPRGRNYGYTF
V: TRBV6-4; length: 15; J: TRBJ1-6; size: -; D: -; DNA: TGTGCCAGCAGTGACTCGGGGCTTTATAATTCACCCCTCCACTTT; CDR3: CASSDSGLYNSPLHF
V: TRBV2; length: 12; J: TRBJ1-6; size: -; D: -; DNA: TGTGCCAGCGCTAACTACAATTCACCCCTCCACTTT; CDR3: CASANYNSPLHF
V: TRBV30; length: 14; J: TRBJ1-6; size: -; D: -; DNA: TGTGCCTGGACCGCAGGGTCCTATAATTCACCCCTCCACTTT; CDR3: CAWTAGSYNSPLHF
V: TRBV6-1; length: 18; J: TRBJ2-5; size: -; D: TRBD2; DNA: TGTGCCAGCAGTGAATTGGCGAGCGGGGGGCACCACCGGGAGACCCAGTACTTC; CDR3: CASSELASGGHHRETQYF
V: TRBV19; length: 15; J: TRBJ2-7; size: -; D: -; DNA: TGTGCCAGTAGTCCCTTCGGGTTAAACTCCTACGAGCAGTACTTC; CDR3: CASSPFGLNSYEQYF
V: TRBV18; length: 14; J: TRBJ1-1; size: -; D: TRBD1; DNA: TGTGCCAGCTCATTACCAGGGGGCGCCACTGAAGCTTTCTTT; CDR3: CASSLPGGATEAFF
V: TRBV4-1; length: 15; J: TRBJ2-4; size: -; D: -; DNA: TGCGCCAGCAGCCTGAGACACCTAGCCAAAAACATTCAGTACTTC; CDR3: CASSLRHLAKNIQYF
V: TRBV19; length: 14; J: TRBJ1-1; size: -; D: TRBD1; DNA: TGTGCCAGTAGGGCCCCGGGACAGGGCACTGAAGCTTTCTTT; CDR3: CASRAPGQGTEAFF
V: TRBV6-5; length: 13; J: TRBJ1-1; size: -; D: -; DNA: TGTGCCAGCAGTTACCCCGGGAACACTGAAGCTTTCTTT; CDR3: CASSYPGNTEAFF
V: TRBV10-1; length: 15; J: TRBJ2-1; size: -; D: TRBD2; DNA: TGCGCCAGCAGTTTAGCGGGGGGCCCCTACAATGAGCAGTTCTTC; CDR3: CASSLAGGPYNEQFF
V: TRBV19; length: 15; J: TRBJ1-5; size: -; D: -; DNA: TGTGCCAGTAGTATAGGAGGCGGGGAAAATCAGCCCCAGCATTTT; CDR3: CASSIGGGENQPQHF
V: TRBV24-1; length: 12; J: TRBJ1-1; size: many; D: TRBD1; DNA: TGTGCCACCAGTGACCCAGGACAGGGAGCTTTCTTT; CDR3: CATSDPGQGAFF
V: TRBV10-3; length: 14; J: TRBJ1-2; size: -; D: -; DNA: TGTGCCATCAGTGAGTCCGGGGGGCCCTATGGCTACACCTTC; CDR3: CAISESGGPYGYTF
V: TRBV28; length: 12; J: TRBJ1-5; size: -; D: -; DNA: TGTGCCAGCACGCTAAGCAATCAGCCCCAGCATTTT; CDR3: CASTLSNQPQHF
V: TRBV3-1/TRBV3-2; length: 16; J: TRBJ2-3; size: -; D: TRBD2; DNA: TGTGCCAGCAGCCACCAAAGAGCGGGGGGTGGAGATACGCAGTATTTT; CDR3: CASSHQRAGGGDTQYF
V: TRBV12-5; length: 17; J: TRBJ2-3; size: -; D: TRBD2; DNA: TGTGCTAGTGGTTTGGGACTAGCCCATTTTAGCACAGATACGCAGTATTTT; CDR3: CASGLGLAHFSTDTQYF
V: TRBV5-1; length: 13; J: TRBJ1-4; size: -; D: -; DNA: TGCGCCAGCACCGCAGGGCCTAATGAAAAACTGTTTTTT; CDR3: CASTAGPNEKLFF
V: TRBV5-1; length: 14; J: TRBJ2-5; size: -; D: -; DNA: TGCGCCAGCAGCTTGGCAGGACTCCAAGAGACCCAGTACTTC; CDR3: CASSLAGLQETQYF
V: TRBV19; length: 14; J: TRBJ1-3; size: -; D: TRBD1; DNA: TGTGCCAGTAAGGAAGGGGGCTACGGAAACACCATATATTTT; CDR3: CASKEGGYGNTIYF
V: TRBV5-5; length: 14; J: TRBJ2-7; size: -; D: -; DNA: TGTGCCAGCAGCTTGGGCGGGCCGGGCCCTGAGCAGTACTTC; CDR3: CASSLGGPGPEQYF
V: TRBV7-6; length: 13; J: TRBJ1-1; size: -; D: -; DNA: TGTGCCAGCAGCCGACTGGGGCACACTGAAGCTTTCTTT; CDR3: CASSRLGHTEAFF
V: TRBV19; length: 18; J: TRBJ1-1; size: -; D: TRBD1; DNA: TGTGCCAGTAGATACCCGGGACAGGGGTTTCTAGGAATCACTGAAGCTTTCTTT; CDR3: CASRYPGQGFLGITEAFF
V: TRBV5-4; length: 14; J: TRBJ2-2; size: -; D: TRBD2; DNA: TGTGCCAGCAGCCGGGGGGGGGACACCGGGGAGCTGTTTTTT; CDR3: CASSRGGDTGELFF
V: TRBV15; length: 12; J: TRBJ1-5; size: -; D: -; DNA: TGTGCCACCTCAGGGGTGAATCAGCCCCAGCATTTT; CDR3: CATSGVNQPQHF
V: TRBV3-1/TRBV3-2; length: 12; J: TRBJ2-1; size: -; D: -; DNA: TGTGCCAGCAGCCGACTAGGGGATGAGCAGTTCTTC; CDR3: CASSRLGDEQFF
V: TRBV7-9; length: 13; J: TRBJ2-3; size: -; D: -; DNA: TGTGCCAGCAGCCGTACAGGCACAGATACGCAGTATTTT; CDR3: CASSRTGTDTQYF
V: TRBV5-1; length: 12; J: TRBJ1-2; size: -; D: -; DNA: TGCGCCAGCAGCCCACAGGGCTATGGCTACACCTTC; CDR3: CASSPQGYGYTF
V: TRBV5-5; length: 13; J: TRBJ2-7; size: -; D: TRBD1; DNA: TGTGCCAGCAGCCAGGACAGGGACTACGAGCAGTACTTC; CDR3: CASSQDRDYEQYF
V: TRBV3-1/TRBV3-2; length: 14; J: TRBJ1-6; size: -; D: TRBD1; DNA: TGTGCCAGCAGCCACACGGGACAGGGTTCACCCCTCCACTTT; CDR3: CASSHTGQGSPLHF
V: TRBV29-1; length: 15; J: TRBJ2-1; size: -; D: -; DNA: TGCAGCGTTGATCTCCGGGGCAGGGGACAAAATGAGCAGTTCTTC; CDR3: CSVDLRGRGQNEQFF
V: TRBV6-5; length: 14; J: TRBJ1-2; size: few; D: -; DNA: TGTGCCAGCAGGACAAGCTGGCAAGTCTATGGCTACACCTTC; CDR3: CASRTSWQVYGYTF
V: TRBV12-3/TRBV12-4; length: 12; J: TRBJ1-1; size: -; D: TRBD1; DNA: TGTGCCAGCAGCCCCGGACAGGGGGCAGCTTTCTTT; CDR3: CASSPGQGAAFF
V: TRBV7-2; length: 15; J: TRBJ2-7; size: -; D: -; DNA: TGTGCCAGCAGCTTGGGGGGAGGGGGCTCCTACGAGCAGTACTTC; CDR3: CASSLGGGGSYEQYF
V: TRBV7-9; length: 15; J: TRBJ1-1; size: -; D: TRBD1; DNA: TGTGCCAGCAGCCTCATCACAGGGGTGAACACTGAAGCTTTCTTT; CDR3: CASSLITGVNTEAFF
V: TRBV3-1/TRBV3-2; length: 15; J: TRBJ2-7; size: -; D: TRBD2; DNA: TGTGCCAGCAGCCAAGACCCCGGGGGGACCTACGAGCAGTACTTC; CDR3: CASSQDPGGTYEQYF
V: TRBV11-3; length: 16; J: TRBJ2-3; size: many; D: TRBD1; DNA: TGTGCCAGCAGCTTCCGCCCGGGACAGGGCACAGATACGCAGTATTTT; CDR3: CASSFRPGQGTDTQYF
V: TRBV28; length: 13; J: TRBJ1-4; size: -; D: -; DNA: TGTGCCAGCTTAAGAGCAACTAATGAAAAACTGTTTTTT; CDR3: CASLRATNEKLFF
V: TRBV29-1; length: 14; J: TRBJ2-5; size: -; D: TRBD2; DNA: TGCAGCGTCCAAGCAGCGGGGGGCCGGGAGACCCAGTACTTC; CDR3: CSVQAAGGRETQYF